This T cell receptor beta chain was captured by sequencing in a study of blood T cell repertoires in COVID-19. Study-wide background: Acute and convalescent COVID-19 samples came from the United States, Italy and Spain. PBMCs, B-cell-depleted T cells, or T cells were the source of the cDNA or gDNA that made up the material.

Germline trimming cut 6 bases from V and 7 bases from J; bases unmatched to any gene: 8. Germline V CDR1 and CDR2: MNHEY, SVGAGI. The CDR3 is 13 amino acids. Original processing methods: How many nucleated cells were present was estimated from reference gene primer amplification. The table came from immunoSEQ multiplex PCR; TCRdb's copy has only in-frame clones and leaves some out. Clone size and V and J calls were adopted from that table, with D and trimming inferred from the DNA. The table has hundreds of thousands of clones, about nine tenths seen once; the top ten hold about 2.5%. The genes are TRBV6-5 and TRBJ2-7, with 8 bases identical to TRBD1. This clonotype was obtained from a man aged 18-30 years with active or convalescent COVID-19. The sample taken for sequencing was peripheral blood. CDR3 DNA sequence: TGTGCCAGCAGCGTCGGACAGGGTCGGGAGCAGTACTTC. Its translation: CASSVGQGREQYF.